What follows describes a single T cell receptor beta chain. Antigen: not known. Time point defined: week 35, safety follow-up. Each vaccine dose was 300 ug of mutant IDH1 20-mer peptide, with topical imiquimod. The germline V and J ends were trimmed by 5 bases and 0 bases, with 14 bases remaining between them. Germline V gene data show CDR1 as LNHDA and CDR2 as SQIVND (reference sequence). The CDR3 has 16 residues. Sequencing used immunoSEQ multiplex PCR; TCRdb keeps in-frame clones, though not all of them. Of tens of thousands of clones listed, 86% are singletons. The sample originates from a study of a mutant IDH1 vaccine in newly diagnosed glioma. Overall study: Vaccines were first given 4-6 weeks after radiotherapy alone, or with temozolomide cycles. Earlier treatment was radiotherapy, temozolomide, or both, with most getting both.

Findings and limits, study-wide: In roughly 93% of patients, immune responses induced by the vaccine occurred.

This specimen was PBMCs, taken from a glioma patient whose treatment included an IDH1 peptide vaccine. The J gene is TRBJ2-1, the V gene TRBV19; D is tentatively TRBD1 or TRBD2 (5 bases each). The receptor's source is a man aged 35-49 years with glioma. In DNA, the CDR3 is TGTGCCAGTAGTCCGGGGACCCCAGGCTCCTACAATGAGCAGTTCTTC. As protein: CASSPGTPGSYNEQFF.